The clone carrying this TCR beta chain was counted at least ten times. Its antigen is not known. The data are from a study of CD8 T cells in ankylosing spondylitis. Study-level points and caveats: Significantly higher representation of disease-linked clones was reported for matched ankylosing spondylitis synovial fluid. Characteristic of ankylosing spondylitis blood, it appeared, was a TCR beta motif comprising fewer than 10 highly homologous variants. Disease-linked clones displayed a CD8+ phenotype and appeared relatively rarely in peripheral blood.

Libraries for TCR beta were made by quantitative 5'-RACE with molecular barcodes. TCRdb reprocessed the 5' RACE reads via MiXCR and lists one record per CDR3 protein. The repertoire consists of some 220,000 distinct CDR3 sequences, with roughly 8.2% occurring once and the leading ten covering around 4.9%. The CDR3 is 16 amino acids. The germline gives CDR1 SNHLY, CDR2 FYNNEI. Trimming removed 6 bases from V and 4 bases from J, with 16 bases in between. This TCR was recovered from a female donor with ankylosing spondylitis or in good health (not recorded which). Material: blood, either unsorted or a sorted T cell fraction (not recorded which). The rearrangement uses TRBV2 and TRBJ1-6; maybe TRBD1 (6 bases). The CDR3 coding sequence is TGTGCCAGCAGCGGAAATCCAGGGGATTATAATTCACCCCTCCACTTT. Residues: CASSGNPGDYNSPLHF.